These T cell receptor beta chains were read from a single sample in a study of identical twins. Each CDR3 protein gets one entry after TCRdb re-called the 5' RACE reads with MiXCR. This sample has 470,000 or so distinct CDR3 sequences, with 20% to 25% found just once. The sample was also linked to a second study, of T cells expressing NK-cell markers.

The sequenced sample consisted of CD4+ T cells sorted from blood. These receptors were obtained from a woman in her late teens or twenties in good health. CDR3s include the opening cysteine and the closing phenylalanine or tryptophan. The order of the fields is clone size, J gene, V gene, D gene, CDR3 protein, CDR3 DNA. A D gene is named only where the DNA matches it firmly. Only part of the rows carry a size: once, few, many, or a class if the clone is expanded.

clone_size: -; j_call: TRBJ2-1; v_call: TRBV9; d_call: -; cdr3_aa: CASSVRGSYNEQFF; cdr3_nt: TGTGCCAGCAGCGTACGAGGATCCTACAATGAGCAGTTCTTC
clone_size: few; j_call: TRBJ2-7; v_call: TRBV16; d_call: -; cdr3_aa: CASSQSGTYEQYF; cdr3_nt: TGTGCCAGCAGCCAATCCGGGACCTACGAGCAGTACTTC
clone_size: few; j_call: TRBJ2-3; v_call: TRBV7-9; d_call: TRBD2; cdr3_aa: CASSFISGTQTDTQYF; cdr3_nt: TGTGCCAGCAGCTTCATTAGCGGGACCCAAACAGATACGCAGTATTTT
clone_size: -; j_call: TRBJ2-2; v_call: TRBV9; d_call: -; cdr3_aa: CASSAEVGAPNTGELFF; cdr3_nt: TGTGCCAGCAGCGCCGAAGTCGGGGCCCCGAACACCGGGGAGCTGTTTTTT
clone_size: few; j_call: TRBJ2-2; v_call: TRBV12-3/TRBV12-4; d_call: -; cdr3_aa: CASSYRSFTGELFF; cdr3_nt: TGTGCCAGCAGCTACCGATCCTTCACCGGGGAGCTGTTTTTT
clone_size: -; j_call: TRBJ2-6; v_call: TRBV7-9; d_call: -; cdr3_aa: CASSGRWSGANVLTF; cdr3_nt: TGTGCCAGCAGCGGCCGTTGGTCTGGGGCCAACGTCCTGACTTTC
clone_size: few; j_call: TRBJ2-5; v_call: TRBV5-1; d_call: -; cdr3_aa: CASSLEASETQYF; cdr3_nt: TGCGCCAGCAGCTTGGAGGCTAGTGAGACCCAGTACTTC
clone_size: -; j_call: TRBJ1-5; v_call: TRBV20-1; d_call: -; cdr3_aa: CSATRDYRNQPQHF; cdr3_nt: TGCAGTGCGACCAGGGACTATCGCAATCAGCCCCAGCATTTT
clone_size: -; j_call: TRBJ2-7; v_call: TRBV5-1; d_call: -; cdr3_aa: CASSSGTTRGEQYF; cdr3_nt: TGCGCCAGCAGCTCCGGGACTACCAGGGGCGAGCAGTACTTC
clone_size: few; j_call: TRBJ1-1; v_call: TRBV9; d_call: -; cdr3_aa: CASSATVGMPFF; cdr3_nt: TGTGCCAGCAGCGCGACCGTGGGTATGCCTTTCTTT
clone_size: once; j_call: TRBJ1-6; v_call: TRBV27; d_call: -; cdr3_aa: CASKGGTYNSPLHF; cdr3_nt: TGTGCCAGCAAGGGAGGGACCTATAATTCACCCCTCCACTTT
clone_size: few; j_call: TRBJ1-2; v_call: TRBV25-1; d_call: TRBD1; cdr3_aa: CAARQGASGYTF; cdr3_nt: TGTGCCGCTAGACAGGGGGCATCTGGCTACACCTTC
clone_size: -; j_call: TRBJ2-1; v_call: TRBV20-1; d_call: TRBD2; cdr3_aa: CSAKPTSGREQFF; cdr3_nt: TGCAGCGCCAAACCGACTAGCGGGAGAGAGCAGTTCTTC
clone_size: -; j_call: TRBJ2-1; v_call: TRBV28; d_call: -; cdr3_aa: CASSSREQFF; cdr3_nt: TGTGCCAGCAGCTCCCGTGAGCAGTTCTTC
clone_size: -; j_call: TRBJ1-3; v_call: TRBV12-3/TRBV12-4; d_call: -; cdr3_aa: CASSPGTYFGNTIYF; cdr3_nt: TGTGCCAGCAGCCCCGGGACATACTTCGGAAACACCATATATTTT
clone_size: -; j_call: TRBJ2-2; v_call: TRBV6-1; d_call: TRBD1; cdr3_aa: CASRFDRGTGELFF; cdr3_nt: TGTGCCAGCAGATTTGACAGGGGCACCGGGGAGCTGTTTTTT
clone_size: once; j_call: TRBJ2-3; v_call: TRBV5-1; d_call: -; cdr3_aa: CASRGAPTDTQYF; cdr3_nt: TGCGCCAGCAGGGGGGCCCCCACAGATACGCAGTATTTT
clone_size: few; j_call: TRBJ2-3; v_call: TRBV29-1; d_call: -; cdr3_aa: CSGLVGYTDTQYF; cdr3_nt: TGCAGCGGACTAGTTGGGTACACAGATACGCAGTATTTT